The clone carrying this T cell receptor (beta chain) was observed a single time. This entry comes from a study of T cell changes during pregnancy in multiple sclerosis. Clones were read by immunoSEQ multiplex PCR, and TCRdb kept only the in-frame ones, dropping some. This repertoire shows fewer than 75,000 clones, more than 85% found once; its top ten account for approximately 1.5%. The clonotype originates from a female donor with multiple sclerosis, enrolled in a pregnancy study. The sample here was peripheral blood, taken in the second trimester of pregnancy.

The CDR3 DNA is TGTGCCAGCAGCTACCAGGGGGCTACAGATACGCAGTATTTT. As protein: CASSYQGATDTQYF. The V and J genes are TRBV13 and TRBJ2-3, with TRBD1 identical over 8 bases. Germline CDR1 is PRHDT and CDR2 is FYEKMQ (reference sequence). This CDR3 comprises 14 residues. The V segment lost 4 bases and the J segment 3 bases; nucleotides outside the gene matches: 3. The full variable domain, rest sourced from reference TRBV13 and TRBJ2-3, is AAGVIQSPRHLIKEKRETATLKCYPIPRHDTVYWYQQGPGQDPQFLISFYEKMQSDKGSIPDRFSAQQFSDYHSELNMSSLELGDSALYFCASSYQGATDTQYFGPGTRLTVL.